The 24 T cell receptor beta chains reported below all come from one sample, sequenced in a study of shared clonotypes between healthy human individuals. Using immunoSEQ multiplex PCR, the repertoire was profiled, and TCRdb retains in-frame clones only, with some absent. The sample records under 2.5 million clones, approximately 90% being singletons. What was sequenced was naive CD4+ T cells from PBMCs. Stated subset: CD45RA+ positively selected. The receptors were gathered from a man in his late teens or twenties in good health. Some clones in this sample may be carry-over from other donors' samples.

The V call is TRBV5-1, the J call TRBJ2-1; 10 nucleotides line up with TRBD2. Trimming took 4 bases from V and 6 from J; bases not matched to a gene: 7. Germline loops: CDR1 SGHRS, CDR2 YFSETQ. This CDR3 contains 15 residues. The CDR3 region is CASSHGLADFNEQFF. CDR3 DNA sequence: TGCGCCAGCAGCCACGGACTAGCGGATTTCAATGAGCAGTTCTTC.

This rearrangement joins TRBV19 to TRBJ2-1, with 8 bases identical to TRBD2. Germline CDR1 and CDR2: LNHDA and SQIVND (reference sequence). CDR3 length: 14 amino acids. V shed 4 bases and J 4 bases; nucleotides not matched to a gene: 3. CDR3 amino acids: CASSRTSWYNEQFF. CDR3 bases: TGTGCCAGTAGTAGGACTAGCTGGTACAATGAGCAGTTCTTC.

A word on this clone: Additional DNA sequences in this sample encode the identical CDR3. The chain employs TRBV5-1 and TRBJ2-5; D unresolved. CDR3 length equals 14 residues. Deletions cut 1 base from V and 2 bases from J, with 9 bases between. CDR1 is SGHRS and CDR2 is YFSETQ in the germline V gene. The CDR3 sequence: CASSLSSGQETQYF. The CDR3 DNA is TGCGCCAGCAGCTTGTCGTCAGGACAAGAGACCCAGTACTTC.

The chain is built from TRBV6-5 and TRBJ2-7, with D possibly TRBD1 on 6 matching bases. V was shortened by 7 bases and J by 3 bases, with 16 bases between the two germline ends. Looked up from germline, CDR1 is MNHEY and CDR2 is SVGAGI. This CDR3 region has 14 residues. The chain's CDR3 is CASTTGRGFYEQYF. For the CDR3, the DNA is TGTGCCAGCACCACCGGCAGGGGATTCTACGAGCAGTACTTC.

The chain uses TRBV11-2 and TRBJ2-7, with 8 bases identical to TRBD1. Germline lookup yields CDR1 SGHAT and CDR2 FQNNGV. The CDR3 sequence is 17 residues long. J lost 1 base, V lost 1 base, and 9 bases had no gene match. The CDR3 loop reads CASSLAPGTGKSYEQYF. Here the CDR3 DNA reads TGTGCCAGCAGCTTAGCACCCGGGACAGGAAAATCCTACGAGCAGTACTTC.

J is TRBJ2-6 and V is TRBV9; D not certain. The CDR3 is 16 residues long. Trimming left V 0 bases short and J 0 bases short, with 7 bases between. Germline V lookup: CDR1 SGDLS, CDR2 YYNGEE. DNA for the CDR3: TGTGCCAGCAGCGTAGCAGAAATCTCTGGGGCCAACGTCCTGACTTTC. As protein: CASSVAEISGANVLTF.

The gene calls are TRBV6-6 and TRBJ2-7, with a weak D call TRBD2 (5 bases). Germline assignment: CDR1 MNHNY and CDR2 SVGAGI (reference sequence). The germline V and J ends were trimmed by 6 bases and 5 bases, with 11 bases remaining between them. The CDR3 covers 12 residues. The CDR3 loop is CASSPGNHEQYF. As DNA, the CDR3 is TGTGCCAGCAGCCCGGGGAACCACGAGCAGTACTTC.

This sequence joins TRBV6-1 and TRBJ1-1; 7 bases fit TRBD1. Trimming removed 11 bases from V and 1 base from J; junction bases left unmatched: 10. In germline, CDR1 is MNHNS, CDR2 SASEGT. CDR3 length: 14 residues. CDR3 nucleotides: TGTGCCGGGAGACAGGGATCGGGGAACACTGAAGCTTTCTTT. Amino acid sequence: CAGRQGSGNTEAFF.

V and J are TRBV14 and TRBJ2-1, with 7 bases aligning to TRBD2. The CDR3 length is 16 residues. J gave up 2 bases and V 4 bases, and 8 bases lay outside the gene matches. CDR1 and CDR2 (germline): SGHDN, FVKESK. The CDR3 here is CASSRLGGLAYNEQFF. The CDR3 DNA follows: TGTGCCAGCAGCCGCCTGGGAGGGCTTGCCTACAATGAGCAGTTCTTC.

This clone is a singleton in its sample. The V and J genes are TRBV29-1 and TRBJ1-1; TRBD1 might be the D (5 bases). CDR3 length equals 13 residues. In germline, CDR1 is SQVTM, CDR2 ANQGSEA. Trimming took 3 bases from V and 1 from J, leaving 9 bases between them. DNA for the CDR3: TGCAGCGTTGATTACAGGTCGAACACTGAAGCTTTCTTT. This gives the protein CSVDYRSNTEAFF.

CDR3 region: CASSPLLDSYEQYF. CDR3 DNA: TGTGCCAGCTCACCTCTACTCGACTCCTACGAGCAGTACTTC. The chain combines TRBV18 with TRBJ2-7; D is unclear. This CDR3 is built from 14 residues. Germline CDR1 is KGHSH and CDR2 is LQKENI. Trimming took 3 bases from V and 0 from J, leaving 9 bases between them.

The chain recombines TRBV4-2 with TRBJ1-1; the D gene is possibly TRBD1 (5 bases). V dropped 3 bases and J dropped 0 bases, with 14 bases sitting between them. The CDR3 consists of 16 residues. Germline CDR1 LGHNA, CDR2 YNFKEQ. CDR3 protein: CASSQGRALMNTEAFF. DNA for the CDR3: TGTGCCAGCAGCCAGGGCAGGGCCCTGATGAACACTGAAGCTTTCTTT.

A word on this clone: Other DNA sequences of this sample code for an identical CDR3. The rearrangement links TRBV28 to TRBJ1-1, with a possible D match to TRBD1 (6 bases). CDR1 and CDR2 (germline): MDHEN, SYDVKM. The CDR3 is made up of 12 amino acids. V lost 8 bases, J lost 1 base, and 8 bases lay in between. This CDR3 reads CASSGQNTEAFF. The DNA of the CDR3 is TGTGCCAGCTCGGGACAGAACACTGAAGCTTTCTTT.

This rearrangement joins TRBV30 to TRBJ2-3; D gene ambiguous. Germline V lookup: CDR1 GTSNPN, CDR2 SVGIG (reference sequence). There are 11 residues in the CDR3. V was shortened by 3 bases and J by 5 bases, with 6 bases between the two germline ends. CDR3 protein: CAWRWEDTQYF. The DNA of the CDR3 is TGTGCCTGGAGGTGGGAAGATACGCAGTATTTT.

This clone was detected once. This chain uses TRBV9 with TRBJ2-1; TRBD2 agrees at 9 bases. The ends lost 3 bases at V and 10 bases at J; junction bases unmatched: 8. Germline V gene sequence: CDR1 SGDLS, CDR2 YYNGEE. There are 14 residues in the CDR3. The CDR3 DNA reads TGTGCCAGCAGCGCGTTAGCGGGAGTAGTCGAGCAGTTCTTC. This encodes CASSALAGVVEQFF.

Note on this clone: Other DNA sequences within the sample encode an identical CDR3. This chain connects TRBV5-4 to TRBJ2-1; 15 bases align to TRBD2. V lost 3 bases to trimming and J lost 7 bases; unmatched junction nucleotides: 2. Germline V gene data show CDR1 as SGHNT and CDR2 as YYREEE (reference sequence). This CDR3 comprises 15 residues. The CDR3 nucleotides read TGTGCCAGCAGCTCCGGACTAGCGGGAGGGAATGAGCAGTTCTTC. As protein: CASSSGLAGGNEQFF.

The rearrangement joins TRBV10-3 to TRBJ2-3; the match to TRBD2 covers 8 bases. The CDR3 spans 16 residues. The germline V gene has CDR1 ENHRY and CDR2 SYGVKD. The trim removed 2 bases at V and 2 bases at J, leaving 6 bases unmatched. The CDR3 here is CAISEGTSGHTDTQYF. The CDR3 DNA is TGTGCCATCAGTGAGGGTACTAGCGGTCACACAGATACGCAGTATTTT.

Only one count was recorded for this clone. The chain combines TRBV7-3 with TRBJ2-7, with D maybe TRBD2 (6 bases). V dropped 5 bases and J dropped 2 bases, with 16 bases sitting between them. This CDR3 has 15 amino acids. Germline CDR1 and CDR2: SGHTA and FQGTGA. CDR3 DNA sequence: TGTGCCAGCAGCCTCTCTAGCGTTTCTCCCTACGAGCAGTACTTC. The encoded protein is CASSLSSVSPYEQYF.

About this clone itself: At the DNA level, this CDR3 is encoded by other sequences in the same sample as well. This chain connects TRBV28 to TRBJ2-5; TRBD1 or TRBD2 may be the D gene (6 bases each). This CDR3 comprises 14 residues. Germline V CDR1 and CDR2: MDHEN, SYDVKM. Trimming stripped 3 bases from V and 4 bases from J, with 12 bases between. The CDR3 region has the DNA TGTGCCAGCAGTTTCGGCAGGGGAGGAGAGACCCAGTACTTC. Translated: CASSFGRGGETQYF.

This CDR3 reads CASSIQTQATPEAFF. The CDR3 bases are TGTGCCAGCAGTATTCAGACGCAGGCGACTCCCGAAGCTTTCTTT. This rearrangement joins TRBV28 to TRBJ1-1; D remains unclear. There are 15 residues in the CDR3. Germline CDR1 is MDHEN and CDR2 is SYDVKM. Trimming removed 5 bases at V and 8 bases at J, with 21 bases between.

This chain joins TRBV27 and TRBJ2-3, with 7 nucleotides matching TRBD1. This CDR3 contains 13 residues. V lost 5 bases and J lost 10; bases outside the gene matches: 9. CDR1 and CDR2 from the germline V gene are MNHEY and SMNVEV (reference sequence). The CDR3 nucleotides are TGTGCCAGCAGTCTCACAGGGGTCGGGTCGCAGTATTTT. Translating gives CASSLTGVGSQYF.

This clone occurred once. The chain employs TRBV7-3 and TRBJ2-1; D gene ambiguous. This CDR3 has 12 amino acids. Germline CDR1 and CDR2: SGHTA and FQGTGA. V was pared by 5 bases and J by 8 bases, with 10 bases between. The CDR3 region has the DNA TGTGCCAGCAGCCTCCCGCCCGATGAGCAGTTCTTC. It encodes CASSLPPDEQFF.

Of note for this clone: The identical CDR3 is also encoded by other nucleotide sequences in the sample. The gene calls are TRBV5-4 and TRBJ1-1, with no clear D. Per germline, CDR1 SGHNT and CDR2 YYREEE (reference sequence). Trimming cost V 1 base and J 1 base, with 5 bases left between them. CDR3 length: 13 residues. The CDR3 is CASSLTENTEAFF. In DNA form, the CDR3 reads TGTGCCAGCAGCTTGACGGAGAACACTGAAGCTTTCTTT.

The chain uses TRBV16 and TRBJ2-3; D is ambiguous. From germline, CDR1 is KGHSY and CDR2 FQNENV. V lost 2 bases to trimming and J lost 2 bases, with 8 bases between them. This CDR3 region has 14 residues. This CDR3 reads CASSQLGITDTQYF. In DNA, the CDR3 is TGTGCCAGCAGCCAACTAGGAATCACAGATACGCAGTATTTT.